This TCR beta chain was sequenced in a study of T-cell memory formation after mild COVID-19. Study summary: Clustering of TCRs was largely donor specific. General observations from the study: While clones contracting from day 15 to 85 were balanced between CD4 and CD8, later expanders leaned CD4+. CD8+ contracting clones occupied EMRA, while CD4+ ones occupied mainly CM and EM.

Constant-segment primers served in 5'RACE that generated TCR alpha and TCR beta cDNA libraries bearing sample barcodes and UMIs. TCRdb redid the calling of the 5' RACE reads with MiXCR, one entry per CDR3 protein. Of about 170,000 distinct CDR3 sequences listed, over 10% were seen once; the top ten hold roughly 3.3%. As to this clonotype: Its antigen is not known.

From germline, CDR1 is LNHDA and CDR2 SQIVND (reference sequence). The CDR3 consists of 14 residues. V lost 5 bases and J lost 3, with 13 bases in between. Specimen: PBMCs or a T cell subset sorted from them (not recorded which). The source of this sequence is a man between 18 and 29 years old who had mild COVID-19 (a few samples of this study predate the infection). Cell type and time point are not known. This chain uses TRBV19 with TRBJ2-5; weak D call: TRBD2 (7 bases). CDR3 in amino acids: CASSGSGTKETQYF. The CDR3 region has the DNA TGTGCCAGTAGTGGAAGCGGGACAAAAGAGACCCAGTACTTC.